This T cell receptor (beta chain) was retrieved from a study of technical replicates of blood from a few donors. Repertoires were generated with immunoSEQ multiplex PCR, while TCRdb's copy carries only in-frame clones and drops some. The sample holds 50,000 or so clones, approximately 90% seen once. CDR3 length: 15 amino acids. Germline lookup yields CDR1 SGHTA and CDR2 FQGNSA. V shed 5 bases and J 2 bases; nucleotides not matched to a gene: 5. Sample: PBMCs. This chain joins TRBV7-2 and TRBJ1-5, with 8 bases matching TRBD1. The sequence came from a human donor in good health. Some clones in this sample may be carry-over from other donors' samples. The CDR3 is CASSQGASGNQPQHF. Here the CDR3 DNA reads TGTGCCAGCAGCCAGGGGGCCAGCGGCAATCAGCCCCAGCATTTT.